A selection of T cell receptor beta chains follows, all from one sample in a study of T cell repertoires in cytomegalovirus infection. TCRdb redid the calling of the reads with MiXCR, one entry per CDR3 protein. Of a few hundred thousand distinct CDR3 sequences listed, approximately 22% are singletons. These TCRs are of unknown antigen specificity. The specimen comprised cultured PBMCs, sampled from culture after CMV antigen stimulation. The receptors here all came from a human donor in good health (CMV status not recorded). Some clones in this sample may be carry-over from other donors' samples. The CDR3 runs from the conserved cysteine through the conserved F or W. The D gene is left open where the match is weak. A row's size may be missing; if present it is once, few, many or a size class.

>few|NA|15|TRBJ1-2|TRBV4-3
CASSQDLLSNYGYTF
TGCGCCAGCAGCCAAGATTTGCTGTCGAACTATGGCTACACCTTC
>few|NA|14|TRBJ1-1|TRBV28
CASSLWVGNTEAFF
TGTGCCAGCAGTTTATGGGTGGGGAACACTGAAGCTTTCTTT
>many|NA|13|TRBJ1-6|TRBV2
CASSEGTDSPLHF
TGTGCCAGCAGTGAAGGGACCGATTCACCCCTCCACTTT
>NA|TRBD1|17|TRBJ2-5|TRBV7-2
CASRPNPGTGGEETQYF
TGTGCCAGCAGGCCCAATCCCGGGACAGGGGGCGAAGAGACCCAGTACTTC
>many|NA|13|TRBJ1-1|TRBV12-3/TRBV12-4
CASSLALGTEAFF
TGTGCCAGCAGTTTGGCGTTGGGCACTGAAGCTTTCTTT
>NA|NA|14|TRBJ2-7|TRBV27
CASSWKGESYEQYF
TGTGCCAGCAGCTGGAAGGGGGAATCCTACGAGCAGTACTTC
>NA|NA|14|TRBJ1-2|TRBV7-2
CASSLGGRFYGYTF
TGTGCCAGCAGCTTAGGAGGCCGGTTCTATGGCTACACCTTC
>many|NA|18|TRBJ1-1|TRBV7-9
CASSPILRPPGVGTEAFF
TGTGCCAGCAGCCCGATTTTACGGCCTCCCGGGGTGGGCACTGAAGCTTTCTTT
>NA|NA|15|TRBJ2-1|TRBV28
CASSTGDPYHWEQFF
TGTGCCAGCAGTACTGGGGACCCGTACCATTGGGAGCAGTTCTTC
>NA|TRBD2|14|TRBJ2-1|TRBV5-1
CASSLSPSGDEQFF
TGCGCCAGCAGCTTGTCCCCTAGCGGCGATGAGCAGTTCTTC
>few|NA|15|TRBJ2-3|TRBV29-1
CSARTDLASTDTQYF
TGCAGCGCCAGGACAGACTTAGCTAGCACAGATACGCAGTATTTT
>NA|NA|16|TRBJ1-5|TRBV6-2/TRBV6-3
CASSYSGGTAGMPQHF
TGTGCCAGCAGTTACTCGGGGGGGACGGCAGGTATGCCCCAGCATTTT
>NA|NA|16|TRBJ2-1|TRBV4-1
CASSQGLTRGDNEQFF
TGCGCCAGCAGCCAAGGCTTGACTAGAGGGGACAATGAGCAGTTCTTC
>NA|TRBD2|12|TRBJ2-4|TRBV29-1
CSVAAGGDIQYF
TGCAGCGTTGCGGCGGGAGGGGACATTCAGTACTTC
>NA|NA|16|TRBJ2-3|TRBV7-2
CASSLGRGASTDTQYF
TGTGCCAGCAGCCTAGGGCGGGGTGCTAGCACAGATACGCAGTATTTT
>once|NA|15|TRBJ1-2|TRBV4-1
CASSHSGGANYGYTF
TGCGCCAGCAGCCATTCGGGGGGCGCTAACTATGGCTACACCTTC
>few|TRBD1|16|TRBJ1-5|TRBV7-8
CASSSQGVVSNQPQHF
TGTGCCAGCAGCTCCCAGGGGGTGGTCAGCAATCAGCCCCAGCATTTT
>NA|TRBD2|16|TRBJ2-1|TRBV15
CATSIPGASGGNEQFF
TGTGCCACCAGCATCCCCGGGGCTAGCGGGGGAAATGAGCAGTTCTTC
>few|NA|12|TRBJ2-1|TRBV7-6
CASSRRGDEQFF
TGTGCCAGCAGCCGACGAGGGGATGAGCAGTTCTTC
>NA|NA|11|TRBJ2-7|TRBV7-3
CKQATLCEQYF
TGTAAGCAGGCTACTTTGTGCGAGCAGTACTTC
>few|NA|15|TRBJ1-1|TRBV12-3/TRBV12-4
CASSFRGRGWTEAFF
TGTGCCAGCAGTTTCAGAGGGAGGGGTTGGACTGAAGCTTTCTTT
>NA|NA|13|TRBJ2-7|TRBV28
CASSPPPTADQYF
TGTGCCAGCAGCCCCCCTCCAACCGCCGACCAGTACTTC
>NA|TRBD1|15|TRBJ2-6|TRBV6-5
CASSRQGFGANVLTF
TGTGCCAGCAGTAGACAGGGATTTGGGGCCAACGTCCTGACTTTC
>few|TRBD2|14|TRBJ2-1|TRBV6-2/TRBV6-3
CASRDSGRGNEQFF
TGTGCCAGCCGTGATAGCGGGAGGGGCAATGAGCAGTTCTTC
>few|NA|13|TRBJ2-3|TRBV6-5
CASSVGGTDTQYF
TGTGCCAGCAGTGTAGGAGGGACAGATACGCAGTATTTT
>NA|TRBD1|12|TRBJ2-5|TRBV27
CASSWTGVIQYF
TGTGCCAGCAGTTGGACAGGGGTTATCCAGTACTTC
>few|TRBD1|15|TRBJ2-4|TRBV7-9
CASSFGQGGKNIQYF
TGTGCCAGCAGCTTCGGACAGGGCGGCAAAAACATTCAGTACTTC
>many|TRBD1|15|TRBJ1-1|TRBV7-2
CASSLGGTGGTEAFF
TGTGCCAGCAGCTTAGGAGGGACAGGAGGCACTGAAGCTTTCTTT
>NA|NA|12|TRBJ2-1|TRBV6-2/TRBV6-3
CASSYRLNEQFF
TGTGCCAGCAGTTACCGATTGAATGAGCAGTTCTTC
>NA|NA|12|TRBJ2-1|TRBV4-1
CASRTMNNEQFF
TGCGCCAGCAGGACAATGAACAATGAGCAGTTCTTC
>NA|NA|12|TRBJ2-1|TRBV7-6
CASSPSGMGQFF
TGTGCCAGCAGCCCTTCAGGGATGGGGCAGTTCTTC
>many|TRBD1|15|TRBJ2-3|TRBV7-2
CASSLLGQYTDTQYF
TGTGCCAGCAGCTTATTGGGACAGTACACAGATACGCAGTATTTT
>many|TRBD1|16|TRBJ2-1|TRBV7-2
CASSPGRGQGYNEQFF
TGTGCCAGCAGCCCAGGAAGGGGACAGGGCTACAATGAGCAGTTCTTC
>NA|NA|15|TRBJ2-7|TRBV4-1
CASSQEISYFGEQYF
TGCGCCAGCAGCCAAGAAATTTCCTACTTTGGGGAGCAGTACTTC
>NA|NA|14|TRBJ2-3|TRBV12-3/TRBV12-4
CASSYRQHTDTQYF
TGTGCCAGCAGTTACCGCCAGCACACAGATACGCAGTATTTT
>few|NA|14|TRBJ2-2|TRBV28
CASSPHSATGELFF
TGTGCCAGCAGTCCCCATAGTGCCACCGGGGAGCTGTTTTTT
>few|NA|15|TRBJ2-5|TRBV27
CASSFTGLNQETQYF
TGTGCCAGCAGTTTTACGGGGCTGAACCAAGAGACCCAGTACTTC
>NA|TRBD1|18|TRBJ1-2|TRBV27
CASSPFVGQGIGNYGYTF
TGTGCCAGCAGTCCATTTGTCGGACAGGGGATAGGGAACTATGGCTACACCTTC
>NA|NA|15|TRBJ2-3|TRBV5-1
CASSLGDYSSDTQYF
TGCGCCAGCAGCTTGGGTGACTATTCTTCAGATACGCAGTATTTT
>NA|TRBD1|14|TRBJ1-2|TRBV29-1
CSVALQGPYYGYTF
TGCAGCGTTGCCTTACAGGGGCCCTACTATGGCTACACCTTC
>many|TRBD1|15|TRBJ1-2|TRBV7-9
CASSSPRQGAWGYTF
TGTGCCAGCAGCTCACCCCGGCAGGGGGCTTGGGGCTACACCTTC
>few|NA|13|TRBJ2-7|TRBV7-9
CASSPGRSFEQYF
TGTGCCAGCAGCCCGGGAAGGTCTTTCGAGCAGTACTTC
>NA|NA|19|TRBJ2-2|TRBV7-8
CASSWNWLDVSSNTGELFF
TGTGCCAGCAGCTGGAATTGGCTGGACGTATCTTCGAACACCGGGGAGCTGTTTTTT
>NA|TRBD2|17|TRBJ2-2|TRBV6-2/TRBV6-3
CASSAGLAGSGTGELFF
TGTGCCAGCAGCGCGGGACTAGCGGGTTCGGGCACCGGGGAGCTGTTTTTT